Following are 8 T cell receptor beta chains from one sample sequenced in a study of tumor-infiltrating lymphocytes in primary liver carcinoma. The authors made TCR beta cDNA from around 500 ng total RNA with a constant-region primer. Employing slightly modified ARM-PCR, three nested multiplex PCR rounds were run, and these gave rise to the TCR beta libraries. Running around 10 cycles apiece, the first two PCR rounds relied on TRBV1-TRBV30 forward primers together with a C-beta reverse primer. TCRdb reprocessed the multiplex PCR reads with MiXCR, giving one entry per CDR3 protein. This table holds approximately 340,000 distinct CDR3 sequences, roughly 61% found once. The source of the blood RNA was unsorted whole blood, and germline DNA was extracted as well. Sequencing was done on a sample of peripheral blood. The receptors derive from a man aged 35 to 55 with primary liver carcinoma and hepatitis B virus infection.

Remarks on this clonotype: The germline gene is not matched at one end of the junction; a read error may be the cause. The chain combines TRBV4-2 with TRBJ2-7; 14 bases align to TRBD2. CDR1 LGHNA and CDR2 YNFKEQ come from the germline V gene. This CDR3 is 13 amino acids long. CDR3 sequence reads: CANSPGLAGEQYF. For the CDR3, the DNA is TGTGCCAACAGTCCGGGACTAGCGGGAGAGCAATACTTC.

A single count supports this clonotype. A much larger clone differs by one base, so this may be a read error. The chain uses TRBV12-3 or TRBV12-4 and TRBJ2-7; perhaps TRBD2 as D (5 bases). This CDR3 is 13 amino acids long. The CDR3 loop is CVSRTSYSYEQYF. The CDR3 DNA sequence: TGTGTCAGCAGGACTTCCTACTCCTACGAGCAGTACTTC.

The chain carries TRBV6-5 and TRBJ2-1; D not resolved. V lost 6 bases to trimming and J lost 2 bases, with 11 bases between them. This CDR3 contains 14 residues. Germline V gives CDR1 MNHEY, CDR2 SVGAGI. This CDR3 reads CASRGSSPYNEQFF. The CDR3 DNA reads as TGTGCCAGCAGGGGTAGTTCGCCCTACAATGAGCAGTTCTTC.

The chain is built from TRBV28 and TRBJ1-2; D is undetermined. CDR3 length equals 14 residues. The ends were cut back, 6 bases at V and 7 bases at J, with 18 bases in the middle. In germline, CDR1 is MDHEN, CDR2 SYDVKM. Written as DNA, the CDR3 is TGTGCCAGCAGCCGTGATCAGGTGATGGGTGGCTACACCTTC. Translated: CASSRDQVMGGYTF.

V usage is TRBV12-3 or TRBV12-4 and J usage is TRBJ2-5; 13 nucleotides match TRBD2. Trimming took 0 bases from V and 5 from J; bases not matched to a gene: 6. This CDR3 contains 17 residues. The CDR3 region is CASSLAGTSGNYETQYF. The CDR3 nucleotides read TGTGCCAGCAGTTTAGCGGGGACTAGCGGGAACTATGAGACCCAGTACTTC.

Within the sample, this clonotype is medium-sized. The V gene is TRBV11-2, the J gene TRBJ2-2; no clear D gene. V lost 7 bases and J lost 10, with 10 bases in between. This CDR3 region has 11 residues. Germline loops: CDR1 SGHAT, CDR2 FQNNGV. The CDR3 DNA is TGTGCCAGCACCCCTTTATCGGAGCTGTTTTTT. This sequence encodes CASTPLSELFF.

This clonotype was detected only once. This clone may be a read error of a much larger clone one base away. The CDR3 region has the DNA TGTGCCAGCAGTTATCCAGGGATCTACGAGCGGTACTTC. It is translated as CASSYPGIYERYF. The chain joins TRBV6-6 to TRBJ2-7; possibly TRBD1 for D (5 bases). This CDR3 is 13 amino acids long. Germline V gene lookup returns CDR1 MNHNY and CDR2 SVGAGI (reference sequence).

A note on this clonotype: A read error may be the cause here, since a much bigger clone is one base away. V is TRBV6-5 and J is TRBJ2-7; perhaps D is TRBD1 or TRBD2 (5 bases each). The V end was cut by 4 bases, the J end by 6 bases, with 16 bases between. The CDR3 is 14 amino acids. Germline V CDR1 and CDR2: MNHEY, SVGAGI. This chain's CDR3 is CASSFDKGRSEQYF. The CDR3 nucleotides read TGTGCCAGCAGTTTCGACAAGGGACGAAGCGAGCAGTACTTC.